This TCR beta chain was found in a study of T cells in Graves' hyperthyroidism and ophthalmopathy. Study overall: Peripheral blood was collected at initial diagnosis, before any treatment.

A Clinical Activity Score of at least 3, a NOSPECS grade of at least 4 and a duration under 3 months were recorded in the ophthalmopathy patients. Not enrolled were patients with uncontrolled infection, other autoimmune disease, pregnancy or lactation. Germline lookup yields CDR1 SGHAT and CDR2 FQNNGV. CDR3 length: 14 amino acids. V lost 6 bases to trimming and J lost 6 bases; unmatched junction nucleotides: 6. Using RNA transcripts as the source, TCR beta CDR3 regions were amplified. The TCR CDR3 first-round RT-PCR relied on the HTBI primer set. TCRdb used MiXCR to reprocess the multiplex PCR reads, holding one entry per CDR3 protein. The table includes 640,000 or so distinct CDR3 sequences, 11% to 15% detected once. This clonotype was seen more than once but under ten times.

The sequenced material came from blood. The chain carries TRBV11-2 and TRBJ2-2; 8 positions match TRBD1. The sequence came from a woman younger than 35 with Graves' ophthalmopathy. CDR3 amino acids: CASRNTRGPGELFF. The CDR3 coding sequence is TGTGCCAGCAGGAATACCAGGGGGCCCGGGGAGCTGTTTTTT.